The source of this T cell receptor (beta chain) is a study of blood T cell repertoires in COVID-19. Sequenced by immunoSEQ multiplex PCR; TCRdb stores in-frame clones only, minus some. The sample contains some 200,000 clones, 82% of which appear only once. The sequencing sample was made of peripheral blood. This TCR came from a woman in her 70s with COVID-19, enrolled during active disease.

The chain's CDR3 is CASSLLTSGTTDTQYF. The CDR3 coding sequence is TGTGCCAGCAGCCTGCTCACTAGCGGGACAACAGATACGCAGTATTTT. This chain connects TRBV28 to TRBJ2-3; 10 bases are shared with TRBD2. The CDR3 sequence is 16 residues long. V was pared by 6 bases and J by 3 bases, with 9 bases of the junction left unmatched. Germline V gene data show CDR1 as MDHEN and CDR2 as SYDVKM.